This passage covers 5 T cell receptor beta chains from one sample sequenced in a study of early T cells in non-severe SARS-CoV-2 infection. TCRdb used MiXCR to reprocess the 5' RACE reads, holding one entry per CDR3 protein. The table includes about 68,000 distinct CDR3 sequences, 9.5% to 13% detected once. The sample comprised whole blood. All receptors come from an adult who was a healthcare worker with PCR-confirmed SARS-CoV-2 infection or an uninfected control (not recorded which).

This clonotype was counted between two and nine times. The rearrangement joins TRBV28 to TRBJ2-1, with 9 positions matching TRBD1. Looked up from germline, CDR1 is MDHEN and CDR2 is SYDVKM. V lost 5 bases to trimming and J lost 9 bases; unmatched junction nucleotides: 5. The CDR3 consists of 13 residues. CDR3 region: CASSVTGGFEQFF. The CDR3 DNA reads TGTGCCAGCAGTGTGACAGGGGGGTTTGAGCAGTTCTTC.

This clonotype was picked up a small number of times. The V call is TRBV6-5, the J call TRBJ2-1, with 8 bases matching TRBD1. Losses at the gene ends were 5 bases for V and 0 bases for J; bases not matched to a gene: 6. This CDR3 has 16 amino acids. CDR1 and CDR2 (germline): MNHEY, SVGAGI. This CDR3 reads CASSARDRISYNEQFF. The CDR3 region has the DNA TGTGCCAGCAGTGCACGGGACAGGATCTCCTACAATGAGCAGTTCTTC.

This clonotype was detected ten times or more. This rearrangement joins TRBV11-2 to TRBJ1-4; 11 bases match TRBD1. The CDR3 extends over 12 amino acids. Germline V lookup: CDR1 SGHAT, CDR2 FQNNGV. The J segment lost 11 bases and the V segment lost 8 bases, leaving 4 bases of the junction unmatched. The CDR3, as DNA: TGTGCCAGCGGCTGGGACAGGGGGAAACTGTTTTTT. Protein product: CASGWDRGKLFF.

The sample holds many counts of this clonotype. V and J are TRBV7-9 and TRBJ2-1, with a tentative D call TRBD2 (5 bases). Germline V gene lookup returns CDR1 SEHNR and CDR2 FQNEAQ (reference sequence). With 1 base removed from V and 6 bases from J, the gap between germline ends came to 10 bases. This CDR3 is built from 14 residues. In nucleotides, the CDR3 is TGTGCCAGCAGCTTAGAAGTAGGAGGCAATGAGCAGTTCTTC. Translating gives CASSLEVGGNEQFF.

This chain connects TRBV7-2 to TRBJ2-3; 8 bases align to TRBD2. The CDR3 covers 16 residues. V lost 5 bases and J lost 5; bases outside the gene matches: 12. Germline V gives CDR1 SGHTA, CDR2 FQGNSA. CDR3: CASSQGSAGAQDTQYF. DNA of the CDR3: TGTGCCAGCAGCCAAGGGTCAGCGGGAGCGCAAGATACGCAGTATTTT.